A single sample gave rise to the 28 T cell receptor beta chains below, sequenced in a study of blood T cell repertoires in COVID-19. Measured with immunoSEQ multiplex PCR; TCRdb has only the in-frame clones, and not every one. The table shows roughly 130,000 clones, with more than 75% occurring only once. Source material: peripheral blood. The origin of the receptors is a man between 60 and 75 years old with COVID-19, enrolled during active disease.

CDR3 in DNA: TGTGCCAGCAGCCCAGACTTAAGTACGGGAGACGGGTATGAGCAGTTCTTC. It specifies CASSPDLSTGDGYEQFF. This chain links TRBV9 with TRBJ2-1, with a tentative D call TRBD2 (6 bases). Germline values: CDR1 SGDLS, CDR2 YYNGEE. This CDR3 region has 17 residues. Trimming took 4 bases from V and 8 from J, leaving 25 bases between them.

The chain combines TRBV28 with TRBJ1-4, with a possible D match to TRBD1 (5 bases). In germline, CDR1 is MDHEN, CDR2 SYDVKM. The CDR3 loop spans 19 amino acids. V was trimmed by 1 base and J by 6 bases, leaving 24 bases between them. The CDR3 DNA reads TGTGCCAGCAGTTTATCGACCGGAGGGGCCCCCTCACTGGATGAAAAACTGTTTTTT. Protein product: CASSLSTGGAPSLDEKLFF.

V and J are TRBV5-1 and TRBJ2-3; weak D call: TRBD1 (5 bases). The CDR3 is 15 residues long. V was trimmed by 2 bases and J by 0 bases, leaving 10 bases between them. CDR1 and CDR2 (germline): SGHRS, YFSETQ. The CDR3 sequence: CASSLTGPSTDTQYF. CDR3 in DNA: TGCGCCAGCAGCTTAACAGGTCCTAGCACAGATACGCAGTATTTT.

This clone was seen once. The CDR3 DNA sequence: TGTGCCAGCTGGGGCAGGGAATATGGCTACACCTTC. Translation gives CASWGREYGYTF. The chain is built from TRBV12-3 or TRBV12-4 and TRBJ1-2, with TRBD1 as a possible D gene (5 bases). Between the trimmed V and J ends, which lost 8 bases and 5 bases, there was a span of 12 bases. This CDR3 spans 12 amino acids.

In DNA form, the CDR3 reads TGTGCCAGCAGCTTGGGGACAGGGGAGGACGAGCAGTACTTC. Translation: CASSLGTGEDEQYF. This chain uses TRBV5-4 with TRBJ2-7, with TRBD1 matching over 9 bases. The CDR3 runs to 14 residues. Germline CDR1 and CDR2: SGHNT and YYREEE (reference sequence). The trim removed 0 bases at V and 5 bases at J, leaving 3 bases unmatched.

This sequence joins TRBV11-3 and TRBJ2-2; 10 bases map to TRBD2. Trimming removed 3 bases from V and 1 base from J; junction bases left unmatched: 2. The CDR3 runs 16 residues. Germline values: CDR1 SGHNT, CDR2 YENEEA. The DNA of the CDR3 is TGTGCCAGCAGCTTTCGGACTAGCGGGAACACCGGGGAGCTGTTTTTT. This translates into CASSFRTSGNTGELFF.

This chain uses TRBV30 with TRBJ2-2; D may be TRBD1 (6 bases). V was cut by 2 bases and J by 6 bases, with 16 bases left in between. The CDR3 covers 15 residues. Germline assignment: CDR1 GTSNPN and CDR2 SVGIG (reference sequence). The CDR3 region is CAWSTGQSVSGELFF. The DNA of the CDR3 is TGTGCCTGGAGTACTGGACAGTCGGTTTCCGGGGAGCTGTTTTTT.

The gene calls are TRBV2 and TRBJ1-2; the D is unclear. The CDR3 is made up of 13 amino acids. V was pared by 4 bases and J by 1 base, with 7 bases between. Germline CDR1 is SNHLY and CDR2 is FYNNEI. The CDR3 DNA is TGTGCCAGCAGTGCTGAGATTAACTATGGCTACACCTTC. The encoded protein is CASSAEINYGYTF.

This chain connects TRBV25-1 to TRBJ1-4; 12 positions match TRBD1. The trim removed 8 bases at V and 8 bases at J, leaving 6 bases unmatched. Germline CDR1 reads MGHDK; CDR2 reads SYGVNS. The CDR3 totals 14 residues. CDR3 nucleotides: TGTGCCAGCTCCCCGGGACAGGGGGCGGAAAAACTGTTTTTT. Amino acids: CASSPGQGAEKLFF. The full variable domain, its missing parts supplied by reference TRBV25-1 and TRBJ1-4, is EADIYQTPRYLVIGTGKKITLECSQTMGHDKMYWYQQDPGMELHLIHYSYGVNSTEKGDLSSESTVSRIRTEHFPLTLESARPSHTSQYLCASSPGQGAEKLFFGSGTQLSVL.

V usage is TRBV6-5 and J usage is TRBJ1-1; no clear D. In germline, CDR1 is MNHEY, CDR2 SVGAGI. The CDR3 runs to 15 residues. Trimming pared 2 bases from V and 1 base from J, leaving 11 bases between. In nucleotides, the CDR3 is TGTGCCAGCAGTTACGCGAGGGCGGAGAACACTGAAGCTTTCTTT. Its protein product is CASSYARAENTEAFF.

This rearrangement joins TRBV10-1 to TRBJ1-1; 7 bases fit TRBD1. The V gene's germline CDR1 is WNHNN and CDR2 SYGVQD (reference sequence). The CDR3 is 15 amino acids. Losses at the gene ends were 2 bases for V and 3 bases for J; bases not matched to a gene: 6. For the CDR3, the DNA is TGCGCCAGCAGTGAGGGAGGGGGCGGGGACACTGAAGCTTTCTTT. This translates into CASSEGGGGDTEAFF.

In its sample, this clone was seen once. V and J are TRBV18 and TRBJ1-1; D is undetermined. This CDR3 is built from 16 residues. V was trimmed by 3 bases and J by 1 base, leaving 15 bases between them. The germline gives CDR1 KGHSH, CDR2 LQKENI. The CDR3 nucleotides are TGTGCCAGCTCACCCGCCTCTCTTCGGGGGAACACTGAAGCTTTCTTT. Amino acids: CASSPASLRGNTEAFF.

CDR3 bases: TGCAGCGTTGACTCCGGGACAGGGGGCTATACTGAAGCTTTCTTT. This sequence encodes CSVDSGTGGYTEAFF. The V and J genes are TRBV29-1 and TRBJ1-1; 12 bases agree with TRBD1. The CDR3 runs to 15 residues. Germline assignment: CDR1 SQVTM and CDR2 ANQGSEA. Trimming took 3 bases from V and 5 from J; bases not matched to a gene: 7.

The chain joins TRBV5-1 to TRBJ2-1; TRBD2 aligns across 9 bases. Losses at the gene ends were 3 bases for V and 1 base for J; bases not matched to a gene: 11. The CDR3 is 18 residues long. The germline CDR1 and CDR2 sequences are SGHRS and YFSETQ. For the CDR3, the DNA is TGCGCCAGCAGCTGGCCCCGGGCTAGCGGGGATTCCTACAATGAGCAGTTCTTC. Translated, it gives CASSWPRASGDSYNEQFF.

In the case of this clone: The sample contains more than one DNA sequence encoding this CDR3. The chain links TRBV4-3 to TRBJ1-1; D is ambiguous. V lost 1 base and J lost 3, with 15 bases in between. This CDR3 is 16 amino acids long. CDR1 LGHNA and CDR2 YSLEER come from the germline V gene. DNA of the CDR3: TGCGCCAGCAGCCAAGGGGTCGGGAGGGCGGACACTGAAGCTTTCTTT. Protein sequence: CASSQGVGRADTEAFF.

V gene TRBV5-1 combines with J gene TRBJ2-1; 7 positions agree with TRBD1. Losses at the gene ends were 6 bases for V and 3 bases for J; bases not matched to a gene: 3. Per germline, CDR1 SGHRS and CDR2 YFSETQ. The CDR3 is made up of 13 amino acids. The CDR3, as DNA: TGCGCCAGCACCGGACAGGACTACAATGAGCAGTTCTTC. Translation: CASTGQDYNEQFF.

The chain has TRBV9 and TRBJ2-7, with a weak D call TRBD1 (6 bases). Trimming removed 4 bases from V and 1 base from J, with 12 bases in between. The CDR3 is made up of 14 amino acids. Germline CDR1 reads SGDLS; CDR2 reads YYNGEE. CDR3 amino acids: CASSPGVRSYEQYF. The CDR3 nucleotides read TGTGCCAGCAGCCCAGGGGTGAGGTCCTACGAGCAGTACTTC.

The chain carries TRBV2 and TRBJ2-7, with TRBD2 matching over 10 bases. CDR1 and CDR2 (germline): SNHLY, FYNNEI. The ends lost 7 bases at V and 2 bases at J; junction bases unmatched: 5. The CDR3 is made up of 14 amino acids. CDR3 in amino acids: CASNRAGGPYEQYF. Written as DNA, the CDR3 is TGTGCCAGCAACCGAGCGGGAGGGCCCTACGAGCAGTACTTC.

The chain has TRBV5-6 and TRBJ1-1; D gene ambiguous. The CDR3 covers 13 residues. The V end lost 3 bases, the J end lost 0 bases, and 6 bases lay between the germline ends. Germline values: CDR1 SGHDT, CDR2 YYEEEE. The CDR3 coding sequence is TGTGCCAGCAGCTCGTCAGTGAACACTGAAGCTTTCTTT. Translated: CASSSSVNTEAFF.

V usage is TRBV7-9 and J usage is TRBJ2-2; 7 bases are a match to TRBD1. V shed 10 bases and J 4 bases; nucleotides not matched to a gene: 6. CDR3 size: 13 residues. The germline CDR1 and CDR2 sequences are SEHNR and FQNEAQ (reference sequence). The CDR3 region is CANLPGGTGELFF. The DNA of the CDR3 is TGTGCCAACTTACCAGGGGGCACCGGGGAGCTGTTTTTT. The full variable domain, with the rest looked up from reference TRBV7-9 and TRBJ2-2, is DTGVSQNPRHKITKRGQNVTFRCDPISEHNRLYWYRQTLGQGPEFLTYFQNEAQLEKSRLLSDRFSAERPKGSFSTLEIQRTEQGDSAMYLCANLPGGTGELFFGEGSRLTVL.

The CDR3 region is CASSLGANSGYTF. In DNA form, the CDR3 reads TGTGCCAGCAGCCTGGGGGCTAACAGTGGCTACACCTTC. V usage is TRBV6-5 and J usage is TRBJ1-2; D possibly corresponds to TRBD1 (6 bases). This CDR3 contains 13 residues. Germline V CDR1 and CDR2: MNHEY, SVGAGI. Trimming took 6 bases from V and 7 from J, leaving 15 bases between them.

The chain combines TRBV12-5 with TRBJ1-4; D gene uncertain. CDR1 and CDR2 from the germline V gene are LGHNT and FRNRAP. The CDR3 sequence is 14 residues long. The V end lost 2 bases, the J end lost 3 bases, and 7 bases lay between the germline ends. The CDR3 sequence: CASGLHSSNEKLFF. CDR3 nucleotide sequence: TGTGCTAGTGGTTTGCACAGCTCTAATGAAAAACTGTTTTTT.

This clone appeared a single time. This chain connects TRBV6-2 or TRBV6-3 to TRBJ2-6; D ambiguous. The CDR3 loop spans 16 amino acids. Germline V gene data show CDR1 as MNHEY and CDR2 as SVGEGT. V was trimmed by 2 bases and J by 2 bases, leaving 10 bases between them. The CDR3 reads CASSYPRSAGANVLTF. In nucleotides, the CDR3 is TGTGCCAGCAGTTACCCCCGGAGCGCTGGGGCCAACGTCCTGACTTTC.

V and J are TRBV7-2 and TRBJ1-5, with TRBD1 matching 8 bases. Unmatched junction bases numbered 2, after V lost 5 bases and J lost 5 bases. Germline lookup yields CDR1 SGHTA and CDR2 FQGNSA. The CDR3 extends over 13 amino acids. The CDR3 DNA reads TGTGCCAGCAGCCCACAGGGGGATCAGCCCCAGCATTTT. Translation: CASSPQGDQPQHF.

The rearrangement uses TRBV10-3 and TRBJ2-7; 7 bases map to TRBD1. The CDR3 spans 12 residues. The V gene end was trimmed by 10 bases and the J gene end by 3 bases; junction bases not matched to a gene: 6. Germline lookup yields CDR1 ENHRY and CDR2 SYGVKD. CDR3 sequence reads: CATRDSDYEQYF. For the CDR3, the DNA is TGTGCCACCCGGGACAGTGACTACGAGCAGTACTTC.

This clone has a single count. The sample contains more than one DNA sequence encoding this CDR3. V usage is TRBV28 and J usage is TRBJ2-5; 9 nucleotides line up with TRBD2. CDR1 is MDHEN, CDR2 SYDVKM, per germline. V shed 2 bases and J 5 bases; nucleotides not matched to a gene: 0. The CDR3 is made up of 13 amino acids. Written as DNA, the CDR3 is TGTGCCAGCAGTTTAGCGGGAGGGGAGACCCAGTACTTC. Translating it yields CASSLAGGETQYF.

V usage is TRBV5-1 and J usage is TRBJ2-7; D is perhaps TRBD2 (6 bases). The CDR3 is 14 amino acids. The germline V gene has CDR1 SGHRS and CDR2 YFSETQ. V shed 0 bases and J shed 3 bases, with 10 bases lying between them. Written as DNA, the CDR3 is TGCGCCAGCAGCTTGGTGGCGGGGTACTACGAGCAGTACTTC. The encoded protein is CASSLVAGYYEQYF.

This chain joins TRBV30 and TRBJ2-2; 8 nucleotides line up with TRBD2. V trimming: 0 bases; J trimming: 3 bases; junction bases outside the gene matches: 0. CDR1 is GTSNPN, CDR2 SVGIG, per germline (reference sequence). This CDR3 has 14 amino acids. The CDR3 DNA sequence: TGTGCCTGGAGTGTGGGACTAGACACCGGGGAGCTGTTTTTT. Its protein product is CAWSVGLDTGELFF.